This T cell receptor beta chain was documented in a study of cytomegalovirus exposure and HLA in healthy donors. 13 Jbeta primers and 60 Vbeta primers were used for the PCR. The repertoire was sequenced with immunoSEQ multiplex PCR; TCRdb's copy has only in-frame clones and lacks some. The sample records 100,000 to 150,000 clones, approximately 78% being singletons. Study findings and constraints: V segments that were indistinguishable, TRBV6-2 and TRBV6-3 among them, were omitted from analysis.

About this clone itself: Antigen unknown.

V dropped 2 bases and J dropped 5 bases, with 11 bases sitting between them. This CDR3 is built from 14 residues. CDR1 is MNHEY and CDR2 is SMNVEV in the germline V gene (reference sequence). The chain combines TRBV27 with TRBJ2-3, with a weak D call TRBD2 (5 bases). Sequencing input: PBMCs. The clonotype comes from a man younger than 45 in good health and CMV-seropositive. CDR3 in DNA: TGTGCCAGCAGTTTAAGGGCCGCGGGAGATACGCAGTATTTT. It translates to CASSLRAAGDTQYF.